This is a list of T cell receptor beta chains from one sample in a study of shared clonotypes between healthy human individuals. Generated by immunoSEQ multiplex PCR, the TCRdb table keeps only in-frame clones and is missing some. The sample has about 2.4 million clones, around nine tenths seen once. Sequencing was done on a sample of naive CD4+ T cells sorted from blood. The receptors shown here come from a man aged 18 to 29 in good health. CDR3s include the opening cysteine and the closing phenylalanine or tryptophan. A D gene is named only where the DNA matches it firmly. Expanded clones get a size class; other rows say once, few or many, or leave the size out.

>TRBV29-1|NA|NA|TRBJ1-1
TGCAGCGTTTCCCCTTGGAAGGCTGAAGCTTTCTTT
CSVSPWKAEAFF
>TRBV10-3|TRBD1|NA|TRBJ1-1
TGTGCCATCAGTCGGGCCGCAATGGGACAGCTGAACACTGAAGCTTTCTTT
CAISRAAMGQLNTEAFF
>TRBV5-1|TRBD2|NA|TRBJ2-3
TGCGCCAGCAGCCCGGGGGGGCGCACAGATACGCAGTATTTT
CASSPGGRTDTQYF
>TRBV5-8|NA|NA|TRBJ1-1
TGTGCCAGCAGCTTTTCCGGAACAGTGAACACTGAAGCTTTCTTT
CASSFSGTVNTEAFF
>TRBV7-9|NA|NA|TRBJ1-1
TGTGCCAGCAGCCAAGGGGGGGCCGCGAACACTGAAGCTTTCTTT
CASSQGGAANTEAFF
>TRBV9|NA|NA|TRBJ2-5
TGTGCCAGCAGCGTGGGATCGACAGGGAGGGAGTGGGAGACCCAGTACTTC
CASSVGSTGREWETQYF
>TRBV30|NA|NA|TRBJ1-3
TGTGCCTGGAGTGCTGACAGCTACTCTGGAAACACCATATATTTT
CAWSADSYSGNTIYF
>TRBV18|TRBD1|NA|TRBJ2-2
TGTGCCAGCTCAACCCGACAGGGGGACACCGGGGAGCTGTTTTTT
CASSTRQGDTGELFF
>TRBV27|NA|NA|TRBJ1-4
TGTGCCAGCAGTTTAAGGGGGGGACACGAAAAACTGTTTTTT
CASSLRGGHEKLFF
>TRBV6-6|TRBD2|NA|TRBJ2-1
TGTGCCAGCGCTAGCGGGAGGGCCATTGGGAATGAGCAGTTCTTC
CASASGRAIGNEQFF
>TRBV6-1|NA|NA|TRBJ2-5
TGTGCCGCCATGAACTCACTCAGCGTCGAGACCCAGTACTTC
CAAMNSLSVETQYF
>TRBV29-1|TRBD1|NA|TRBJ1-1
TGCAGCGTTGGGCAGGGGGCGACTGCTGAAGCTTTCTTT
CSVGQGATAEAFF
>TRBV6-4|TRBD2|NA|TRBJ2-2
TGTGCCAGCAGAAGCGGGGGCGCGAACACCGGGGAGCTGTTTTTT
CASRSGGANTGELFF
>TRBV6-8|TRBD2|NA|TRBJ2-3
TGTGCCAGCAGTTACTCGAAGCGCACTAGCGGGCCCTACCCGTGTACGCAGTATTTT
CASSYSKRTSGPYPCTQYF
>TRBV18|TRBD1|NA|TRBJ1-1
TGTGCCAGCTCAGACCAGGGGGACCAAAACACTGAAGCTTTCTTT
CASSDQGDQNTEAFF
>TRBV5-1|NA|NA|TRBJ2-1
TGCGCCAGCAGCTTTTTCGAGTTTAGCTCCTACAATGAGCAGTTCTTC
CASSFFEFSSYNEQFF
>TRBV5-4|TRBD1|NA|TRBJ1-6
TGTGCCAGCAGCTTCGGCGACAGGGGGCTTCGTGAACCCCTCCACTTT
CASSFGDRGLREPLHF
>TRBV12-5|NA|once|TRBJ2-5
TGTGCTAGTGGTTCGCTACAAGGAGGCCAGGAGACCCAGTACTTC
CASGSLQGGQETQYF
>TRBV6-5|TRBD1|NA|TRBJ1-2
TGTGCCAGCACCCGGCCAGGGGGGAACTATGGCTACACCTTC
CASTRPGGNYGYTF
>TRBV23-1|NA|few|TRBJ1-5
TGCGCCAGCAGCCAAATCATTCAGCCCCAGCATTTT
CASSQIIQPQHF
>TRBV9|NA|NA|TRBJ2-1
TGTGCCAGCAGCGTAAGGGAAGGAGGGAGCAGTGAGCAGTTCTTC
CASSVREGGSSEQFF
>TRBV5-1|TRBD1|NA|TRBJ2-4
TGCGCCAGCAGCTTGGCGGACAGGGAGAGAAACATTCAGTACTTC
CASSLADRERNIQYF
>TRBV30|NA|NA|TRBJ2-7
TGTGCCTGGCCGGACTTCCAGCAGTACTTC
CAWPDFQQYF
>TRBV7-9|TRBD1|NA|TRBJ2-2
TGTGCCAGCAGCTTAGAAGGTCCGGGACAGGGACAAGCCGGGGAGCTGTTTTTT
CASSLEGPGQGQAGELFF
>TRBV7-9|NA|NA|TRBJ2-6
TGTGCCAGCAGCTTAGGTGGCAAAAGCTCTGGGGCCAACGTCCTGACTTTC
CASSLGGKSSGANVLTF
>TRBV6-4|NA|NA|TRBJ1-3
TGTGCCAGTGTAGACAGTTGGGCCCTATTCCTCTCTGGAAACACCATATATTTT
CASVDSWALFLSGNTIYF
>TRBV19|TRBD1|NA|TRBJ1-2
TGTGCCACCGATAAGACAGGGGGTGGCTCCTATGGCTACACCTTC
CATDKTGGGSYGYTF
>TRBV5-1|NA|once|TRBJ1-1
TGCGCCAGCAGCCTGAGCGGGGTGAACACTGAAGCTTTCTTT
CASSLSGVNTEAFF
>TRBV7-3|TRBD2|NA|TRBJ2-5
TGTGCCAGCAGCTTATTGCCCTCGACTAGCACGTACCAAGAGACCCAGTACTTC
CASSLLPSTSTYQETQYF